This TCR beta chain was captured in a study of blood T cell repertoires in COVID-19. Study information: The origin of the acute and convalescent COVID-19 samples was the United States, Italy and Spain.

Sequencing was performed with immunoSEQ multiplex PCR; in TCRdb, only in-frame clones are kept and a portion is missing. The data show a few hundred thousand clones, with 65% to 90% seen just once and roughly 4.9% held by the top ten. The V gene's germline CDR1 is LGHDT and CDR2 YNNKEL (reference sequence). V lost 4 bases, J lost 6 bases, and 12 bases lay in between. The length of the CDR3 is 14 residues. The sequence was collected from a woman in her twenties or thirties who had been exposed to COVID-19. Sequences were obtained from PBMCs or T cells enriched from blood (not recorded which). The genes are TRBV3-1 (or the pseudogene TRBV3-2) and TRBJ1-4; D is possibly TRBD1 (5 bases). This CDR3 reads CASSRPGGDEKLFF. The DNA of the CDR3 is TGTGCCAGCAGCCGCCCGGGGGGAGATGAAAAACTGTTTTTT.